This T cell receptor (beta chain) was identified during a study of T cells after yellow fever vaccination (dated by TCRdb to the late 2010s). With regard to the full study: The SMART-Seq v4 Ultra Low Input RNA kit was used to prepare libraries from fractions with low cell numbers. To track T-cell clones before and after primary and booster YFV17D yellow fever vaccination, bulk TCR alpha and beta repertoires were sequenced longitudinally. Two healthy male donors, one aged 18 to 30 and one aged 30 to 40 years, were included in the cohort. Blood samples were taken at several timepoints before and after primary and secondary immunization, and bulk PBMC replicates and cell subsets were isolated. The paper as a whole reports these results and caveats: A small fraction of clonotypes showed up in both the CD4 and CD8 compartments, probably as a result of convergent recombination. Only a couple of donors were included in the study, so the extent to which the findings can be generalized is limited. Because abundant contaminating clonotypes from the bulk population could be contained in FACS-sorted repertoires, computational filtering was required. Most clones expanded after primary vaccination (approximately 95% of CD4 and 88% of CD8) were re-detected after the booster, suggesting that broad memory maintenance occurred. The secondary T-cell response was weaker than the primary response but faster, peaking on day 5 instead of day 15.

Sequencing used an Illumina NovaSeq 6000. Synthesis of TCR cDNA relied on 5'RACE template switching, a step that introduced a universal primer site along with unique molecular identifiers. Priming for cDNA synthesis came from both the TCR alpha and TCR beta constant segments. Libraries were amplified in two PCR steps, with sample barcodes and sequencing adapters added in the second step. Sequencing of libraries was performed on Illumina HiSeq 2500 (2x100 bp) or NovaSeq (2x150 bp). Turning to the authors' computational methods: MIGEC handled demultiplexing of reads and collapsing into UMI consensus sequences, while MiXCR performed V(D)J alignment. Vaccine-responding clonotypes were identified with edgeR using replicate PBMC samples, with FDR below 0.01 and a log2 fold change above 5 up to day 15 being required. Each bulk clonotype received a CD4 or CD8 identity based on whether the sequenced CD4 or CD8 repertoire contained that clonotype at higher abundance. In TCRdb, the public reads were trimmed at Q25 with fastp and aligned with MiXCR, with productive beta chains retained. Rows merge per CDR3 protein into single entries with the most common DNA and genes. TCRdb's processing, not the authors' own work, is the source of the V and J calls. The sample records 200,000 to 300,000 distinct CDR3 sequences, about 3.9% of which are singletons. The ten most abundant clones make up approximately 18% of the sample.

This clonotype appeared many times. Its specific antigen is unknown. No per-base quality is available; no much larger clone lies one base away. The CDR3 goes from the cysteine to the phenylalanine over 16 residues. Of all the DNA, just the CDR3 is kept, 48 bases in frame from base 1. According to the germline V gene, CDR1 reads SGHVS and CDR2 reads FQNEAQ. The junction carries 13 bases between V and J, which are trimmed by 1 base and 1 base respectively. The meaning of the sample's treatment or condition label: live attenuated yellow fever vaccine strain. Two biological replicates of bulk PBMCs were collected at each blood-draw timepoint. PBMCs were isolated from peripheral blood using a standard Ficoll-Paque protocol. TriZol was used to extract RNA from bulk PBMCs, from CD4 and CD8 fractions, and from dextramer-positive and dextramer-negative fractions.

This sequence originates from a man aged 18 to 30 who received the YFV17D yellow fever vaccine. Sequences were derived from PBMCs, sampled 15 days after the yellow fever booster vaccination. Recombination linked TRBV7-8 to TRBJ2-5, with the D gene uncertain. The CDR3 loop reads CASSLVGPLLQETQYF. The sequenced DNA is TGTGCCAGCAGCTTAGTTGGACCCCTCCTCCAAGAGACCCAGTACTTC.